These T cell receptor beta chains were read from a single sample in a study of cytomegalovirus exposure and HLA in healthy donors. Some clones are missing from TCRdb's copy, which holds only in-frame ones; the method was immunoSEQ multiplex PCR. This sample carries tens of thousands of clones, 81% of them seen once, and the ten largest clones take 2.5% to 3%. The sequenced material came from PBMCs. The receptor set was obtained from a man aged 50-59 years in good health and CMV-seronegative. The CDR3 runs from the conserved cysteine through the conserved F or W.

j_gene | v_gene | CDR3aa
TRBJ1-2 | TRBV5-8 | CASSTDSWNGYTF
TRBJ1-5 | TRBV7-6 | CASSLGPGEPQHF
TRBJ2-1 | TRBV7-2 | CASRPGFGRNEQFF
TRBJ2-1 | TRBV11-2 | CASSLDRGFGQFF
TRBJ1-1 | TRBV11-2 | CASSLVRVNTEAFF
TRBJ2-1 | TRBV7-2 | CASSLESAGGPGEQFF
TRBJ2-5 | TRBV11-2 | CASSARQAIRGETQYF
TRBJ1-2 | TRBV7-9 | CSSSLGPLMSGGYGYTF
TRBJ2-7 | TRBV21-1 | CASSNQPRQGAYEQYF
TRBJ1-3 | TRBV30 | CAGQGRAGNTIYF
TRBJ2-1 | TRBV6-5 | CASSYSSDRVTNEQFF
TRBJ2-6 | TRBV27 | CASRKQGAGANVLTF
TRBJ2-5 | TRBV19 | CASSPLLAGETQYF
TRBJ2-5 | TRBV6-5 | CASSYGVTQYF
TRBJ1-1 | TRBV6-6 | CASSSVLLTEAFF
TRBJ2-5 | TRBV9 | CASSVEGQGQTQYF
TRBJ2-5 | TRBV4-1 | CASSHPDRVGETQYF
TRBJ1-6 | TRBV14 | CASSQGLGSYNSPLHF
TRBJ1-2 | TRBV4-3 | CASSQDRFVPYGYTF
TRBJ2-7 | TRBV11-2 | CASSFTGNEQYF
TRBJ2-1 | TRBV29-1 | CSLKDRGPYNEQFF
TRBJ2-7 | TRBV7-9 | CSSSWASYEQYF
TRBJ2-5 | TRBV29-1 | CSVARGQGSGETQYF
TRBJ2-1 | TRBV29-1 | CSAPLRGTSYNEQFF
TRBJ2-7 | TRBV11-2 | CASSARQGTTYEQYF
TRBJ2-5 | TRBV19 | CASSTSTGRETQYF
TRBJ2-7 | TRBV12-5 | CASGRDRGIPYF
TRBJ2-3 | TRBV7-2 | CASSLFVRTSGTDTQYF
TRBJ2-1 | TRBV19 | CASSRITGGFKGNEQFF
TRBJ1-2 | TRBV18 | CASADRSRTNYGYTF
TRBJ1-2 | TRBV23-1 | CATYPGPHYGYTF
TRBJ1-2 | TRBV28 | CASSWTDMDYGYTF
TRBJ1-3 | TRBV18 | CASSPQNAQVNSGNTIYF